This T cell receptor (delta chain) stems from a study of gamma-delta T cells after stem cell transplantation. The ends lost 2 bases at V and 0 bases at J; junction bases unmatched: 18. The CDR3 consists of 20 residues. Germline V gives CDR1 TSWWSYY, CDR2 QGS. TCRdb repeated clone calling on the RT-PCR reads with CATT. This sample has about 1,400 delta-chain clones, with about 49% found just once. This clone qualifies as medium-sized. The TCR originated in a human donor. It is not recorded whose cells these are; they may come from a transplant donor. The chain couples TRDV1 to TRDJ1; 7 bases align to TRDD3. The sample consisted of gamma-delta T cells. This CDR3 reads CALGEGGPRWGPRYTDKLIF. The CDR3 DNA reads TGTGCTCTTGGGGAAGGGGGCCCTCGCTGGGGGCCCAGGTACACCGATAAACTCATCTTT.